This T cell receptor (beta chain) was sequenced in a study of blood T cells in healthy people across ages. A sample-barcoded 5' primer and a J-beta primer mix were used in a second PCR of about 7 to 11 cycles. TCRdb fed the 5' RACE reads into MiXCR, producing one record per CDR3 protein. This sample has 790,000 or so distinct CDR3 sequences, with 45% to 70% found just once. Comments on this clonotype: Being one base from a much bigger clone, this may be a read error.

Trimming removed 0 bases from V and 7 bases from J, with 14 bases in between. This CDR3 contains 16 residues. Germline CDR1 reads SGHNT; CDR2 reads YYREEE (reference sequence). Sequencing was done on a sample of blood. The TCR sequence derives from a man between 40 and 49 years old in good health. V is TRBV5-4 and J is TRBJ1-6; D gene ambiguous. CDR3 amino acids: CASSLESGLENSPLHF. The CDR3 DNA sequence: TGTGCCAGCAGCTTGGAGAGTGGACTGGAGAATTCACCCCTCCACTTT.